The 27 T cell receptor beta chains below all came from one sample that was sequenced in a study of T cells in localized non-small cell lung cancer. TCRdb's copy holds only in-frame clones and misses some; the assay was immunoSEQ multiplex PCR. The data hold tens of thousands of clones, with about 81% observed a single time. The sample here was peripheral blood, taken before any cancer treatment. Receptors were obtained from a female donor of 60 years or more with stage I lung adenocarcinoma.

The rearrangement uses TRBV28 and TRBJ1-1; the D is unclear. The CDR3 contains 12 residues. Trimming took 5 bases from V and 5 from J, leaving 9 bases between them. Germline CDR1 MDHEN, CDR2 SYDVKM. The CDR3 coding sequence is TGTGCCAGCAGTCCCCTCAATACTGAAGCTTTCTTT. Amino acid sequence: CASSPLNTEAFF.

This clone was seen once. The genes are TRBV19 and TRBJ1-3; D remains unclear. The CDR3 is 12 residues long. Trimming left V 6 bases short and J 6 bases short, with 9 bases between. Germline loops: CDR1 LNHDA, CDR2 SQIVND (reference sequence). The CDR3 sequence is CASRDGPNTIYF. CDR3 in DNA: TGTGCCAGTAGAGACGGCCCAAACACCATATATTTT.

DNA of the CDR3: TGTGCCAGCAGCTTACAAGGGGATCGGTATTATGGCTACACCTTC. It encodes CASSLQGDRYYGYTF. The chain is built from TRBV5-4 and TRBJ1-2; perhaps TRBD1 as D (5 bases). The CDR3 totals 15 residues. V dropped 2 bases and J dropped 5 bases, with 16 bases sitting between them. Germline CDR1 is SGHNT and CDR2 is YYREEE (reference sequence).

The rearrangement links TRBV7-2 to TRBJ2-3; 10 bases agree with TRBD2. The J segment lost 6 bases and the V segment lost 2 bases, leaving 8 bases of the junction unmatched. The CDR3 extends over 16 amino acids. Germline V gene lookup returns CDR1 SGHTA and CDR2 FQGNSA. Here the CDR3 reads CASSLRSGRALDTQYF. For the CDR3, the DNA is TGTGCCAGCAGCTTAAGAAGCGGGAGGGCTTTGGATACGCAGTATTTT.

The CDR3 nucleotides are TGTGCCAGCAGCTTAGCCGGGACAGCGTATCTCTGGGAGCAGTACTTC. This encodes CASSLAGTAYLWEQYF. This chain links TRBV5-6 with TRBJ2-7, with 7 positions matching TRBD1. J gave up 7 bases and V 2 bases, and 15 bases lay outside the gene matches. Germline values: CDR1 SGHDT, CDR2 YYEEEE. The CDR3 contains 16 residues.

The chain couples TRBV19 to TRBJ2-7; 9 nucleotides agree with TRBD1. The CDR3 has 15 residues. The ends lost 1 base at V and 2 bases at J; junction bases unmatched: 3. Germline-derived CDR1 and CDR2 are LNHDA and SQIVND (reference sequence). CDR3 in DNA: TGTGCCAGTAGTATAGTACAGGGGGCAACCTACGAGCAGTACTTC. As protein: CASSIVQGATYEQYF.

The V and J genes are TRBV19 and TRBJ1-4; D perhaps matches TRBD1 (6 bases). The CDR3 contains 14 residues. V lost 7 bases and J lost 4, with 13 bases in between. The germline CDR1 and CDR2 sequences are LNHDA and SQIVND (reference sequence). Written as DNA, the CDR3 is TGTGCCAGTAAAGGCGGACAGAATAATGAAAAACTGTTTTTT. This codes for CASKGGQNNEKLFF.

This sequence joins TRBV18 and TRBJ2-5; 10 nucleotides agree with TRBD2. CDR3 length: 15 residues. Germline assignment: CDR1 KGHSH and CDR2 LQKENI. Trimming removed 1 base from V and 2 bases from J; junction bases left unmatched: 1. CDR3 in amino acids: CASSPLLAGQETQYF. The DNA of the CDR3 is TGTGCCAGCTCACCACTACTAGCGGGGCAAGAGACCCAGTACTTC.

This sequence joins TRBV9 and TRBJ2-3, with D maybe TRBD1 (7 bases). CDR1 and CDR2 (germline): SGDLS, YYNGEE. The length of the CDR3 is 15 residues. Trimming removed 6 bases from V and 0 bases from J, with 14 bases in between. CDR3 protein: CASTVRGRSTDTQYF. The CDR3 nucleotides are TGTGCCAGCACCGTCAGGGGGAGGAGCACAGATACGCAGTATTTT.

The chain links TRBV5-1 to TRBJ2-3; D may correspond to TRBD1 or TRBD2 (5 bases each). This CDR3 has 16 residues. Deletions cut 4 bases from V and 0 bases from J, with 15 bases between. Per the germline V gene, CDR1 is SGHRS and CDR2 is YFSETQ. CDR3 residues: CASSVGPRGSTDTQYF. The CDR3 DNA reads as TGCGCCAGCAGCGTGGGGCCTCGGGGTAGCACAGATACGCAGTATTTT. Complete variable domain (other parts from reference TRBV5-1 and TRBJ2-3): KAGVTQTPRYLIKTRGQQVTLSCSPISGHRSVSWYQQTPGQGLQFLFEYFSETQRNKGNFPGRFSGRQFSNSRSEMNVSTLELGDSALYLCASSVGPRGSTDTQYFGPGTRLTVL.

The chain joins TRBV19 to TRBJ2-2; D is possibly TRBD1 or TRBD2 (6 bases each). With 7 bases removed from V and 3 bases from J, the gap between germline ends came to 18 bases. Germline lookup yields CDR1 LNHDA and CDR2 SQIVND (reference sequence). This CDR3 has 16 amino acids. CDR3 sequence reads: CASILRGARDTGELFF. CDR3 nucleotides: TGTGCCAGTATCTTGAGGGGGGCCCGGGACACCGGGGAGCTGTTTTTT. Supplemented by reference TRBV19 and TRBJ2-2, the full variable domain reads DGGITQSPKYLFRKEGQNVTLSCEQNLNHDAMYWYRQDPGQGLRLIYYSQIVNDFQKGDIAEGYSVSREKKESFPLTVTSAQKNPTAFYLCASILRGARDTGELFFGEGSRLTVL.

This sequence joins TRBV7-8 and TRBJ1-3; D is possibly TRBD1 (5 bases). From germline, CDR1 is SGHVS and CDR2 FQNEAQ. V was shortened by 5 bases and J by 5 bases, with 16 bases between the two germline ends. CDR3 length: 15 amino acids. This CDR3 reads CASSVTLGRRNTIYF. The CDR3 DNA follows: TGTGCCAGCAGCGTAACTTTGGGGCGTAGAAACACCATATATTTT.

CDR3 in amino acids: CASSQAGSGELFF. The CDR3 DNA follows: TGTGCCAGCAGCCAAGCAGGGTCCGGGGAGCTGTTTTTT. The chain couples TRBV14 to TRBJ2-2; D possibly corresponds to TRBD1 (5 bases). This CDR3 comprises 13 residues. V was clipped by 1 base and J by 6 bases, with 6 bases between them. The germline V gene has CDR1 SGHDN and CDR2 FVKESK.

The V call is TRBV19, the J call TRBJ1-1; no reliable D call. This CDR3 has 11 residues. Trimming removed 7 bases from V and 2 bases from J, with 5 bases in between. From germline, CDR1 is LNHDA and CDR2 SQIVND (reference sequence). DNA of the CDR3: TGTGCCAGTATTGGTAACACTGAAGCTTTCTTT. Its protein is CASIGNTEAFF.

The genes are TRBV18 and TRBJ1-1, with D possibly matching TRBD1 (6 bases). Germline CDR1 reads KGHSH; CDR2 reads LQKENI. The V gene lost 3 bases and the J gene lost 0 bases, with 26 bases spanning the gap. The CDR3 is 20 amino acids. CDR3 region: CASSPLETGRGGSMNTEAFF. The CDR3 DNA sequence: TGTGCCAGCTCACCCCTAGAAACTGGTAGGGGGGGTAGTATGAACACTGAAGCTTTCTTT.

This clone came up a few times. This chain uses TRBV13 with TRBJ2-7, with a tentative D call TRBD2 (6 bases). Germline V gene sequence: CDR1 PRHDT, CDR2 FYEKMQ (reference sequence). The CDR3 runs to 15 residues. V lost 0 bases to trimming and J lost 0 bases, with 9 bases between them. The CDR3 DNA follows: TGTGCCAGCAGCTTAGGGGGCGGGAACTCCTACGAGCAGTACTTC. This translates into CASSLGGGNSYEQYF.

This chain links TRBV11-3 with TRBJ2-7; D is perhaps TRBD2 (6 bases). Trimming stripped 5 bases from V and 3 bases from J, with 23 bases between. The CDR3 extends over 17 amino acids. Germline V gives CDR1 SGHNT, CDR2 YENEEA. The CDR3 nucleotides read TGTGCCAGCAGCACACATCTCGGGGGACTTACATACTACGAGCAGTACTTC. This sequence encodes CASSTHLGGLTYYEQYF.

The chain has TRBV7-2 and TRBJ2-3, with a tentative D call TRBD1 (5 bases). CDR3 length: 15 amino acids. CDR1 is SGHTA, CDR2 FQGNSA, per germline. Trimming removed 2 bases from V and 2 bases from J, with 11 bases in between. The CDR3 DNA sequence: TGTGCCAGCAGCTTACTTATAGGGGCCACAGATACGCAGTATTTT. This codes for CASSLLIGATDTQYF.

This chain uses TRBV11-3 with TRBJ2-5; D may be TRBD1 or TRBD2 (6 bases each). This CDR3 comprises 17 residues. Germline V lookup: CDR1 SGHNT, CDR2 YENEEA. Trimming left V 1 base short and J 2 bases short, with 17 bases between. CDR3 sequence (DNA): TGTGCCAGCAGCTTAGTTTGGACAAGGGGGGATCAAGAGACCCAGTACTTC. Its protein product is CASSLVWTRGDQETQYF.

In DNA, the CDR3 is TGTGCTAGTGGGCTGACAGAGAACTATGGCTACACCTTC. This codes for CASGLTENYGYTF. V usage is TRBV12-5 and J usage is TRBJ1-2, with a tentative D call TRBD1 (5 bases). The ends were cut back, 6 bases at V and 2 bases at J, with 10 bases in the middle. Germline V gene lookup returns CDR1 LGHNT and CDR2 FRNRAP. CDR3 size: 13 residues.

The CDR3 DNA follows: TGTGCCAGCAGTGATCCTTATGTTACTAGCGGGGGGGCCAGGGAGCAGTACTTC. Residues: CASSDPYVTSGGAREQYF. The gene calls are TRBV6-1 and TRBJ2-7; 13 bases are shared with TRBD2. Germline V lookup: CDR1 MNHNS, CDR2 SASEGT. The CDR3 is 18 residues long. V lost 3 bases, J lost 7 bases, and 15 bases stayed unmatched.

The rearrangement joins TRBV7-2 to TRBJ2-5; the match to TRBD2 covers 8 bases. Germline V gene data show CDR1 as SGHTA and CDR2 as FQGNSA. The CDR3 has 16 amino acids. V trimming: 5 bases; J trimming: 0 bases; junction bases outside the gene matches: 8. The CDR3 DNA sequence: TGTGCCAGCAGCACCTCGGGACTAGTAGACCAAGAGACCCAGTACTTC. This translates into CASSTSGLVDQETQYF.

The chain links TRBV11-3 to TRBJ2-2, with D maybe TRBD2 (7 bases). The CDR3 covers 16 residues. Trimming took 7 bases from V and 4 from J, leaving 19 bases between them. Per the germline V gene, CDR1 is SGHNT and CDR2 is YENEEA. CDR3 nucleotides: TGTGCCAGCACTGGGGGGGCAGGGGCCATCACCGGGGAGCTGTTTTTT. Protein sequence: CASTGGAGAITGELFF.

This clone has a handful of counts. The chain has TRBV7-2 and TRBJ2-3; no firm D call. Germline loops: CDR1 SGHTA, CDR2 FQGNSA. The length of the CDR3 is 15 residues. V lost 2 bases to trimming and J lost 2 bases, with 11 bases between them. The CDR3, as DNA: TGTGCCAGCAGCTTAAGCCCCGGACCCACAGATACGCAGTATTTT. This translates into CASSLSPGPTDTQYF.

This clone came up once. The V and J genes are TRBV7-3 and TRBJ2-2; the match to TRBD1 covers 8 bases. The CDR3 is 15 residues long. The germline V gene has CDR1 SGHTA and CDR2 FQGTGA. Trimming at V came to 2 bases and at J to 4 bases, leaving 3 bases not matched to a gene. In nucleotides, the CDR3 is TGTGCCAGCAGCTTACAGGGGGCGCGCACCGGGGAGCTGTTTTTT. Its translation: CASSLQGARTGELFF.

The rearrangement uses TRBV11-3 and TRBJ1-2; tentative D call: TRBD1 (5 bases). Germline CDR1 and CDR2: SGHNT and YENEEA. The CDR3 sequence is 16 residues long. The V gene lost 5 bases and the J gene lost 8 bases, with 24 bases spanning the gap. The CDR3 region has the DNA TGTGCCAGCAGCCTTCGTACAGGTCCCGGGACGAACGGCTACACCTTC. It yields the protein CASSLRTGPGTNGYTF.

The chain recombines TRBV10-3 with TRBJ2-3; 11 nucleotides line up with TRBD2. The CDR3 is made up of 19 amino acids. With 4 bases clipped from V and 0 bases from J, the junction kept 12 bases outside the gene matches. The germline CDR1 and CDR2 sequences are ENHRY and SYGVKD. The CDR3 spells CAISAVLAGGQASTDTQYF. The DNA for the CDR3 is TGTGCCATCAGTGCAGTTCTAGCGGGAGGCCAAGCTAGCACAGATACGCAGTATTTT.